This TCR beta chain is from a study of a mutant IDH1 vaccine in newly diagnosed glioma. Study overall: Patients arrived already treated with radiotherapy, temozolomide, or both, most having had both. Study results and caveats: The vaccine induced immune responses, and these occurred in roughly 93% of patients. Whatever changes occurred in top peripheral T cell clonotypes seemed unrelated to pseudoprogression.

Time point reported: baseline, week 1 (first vaccination visit). Treatment meaning: pre-vaccination baseline after standard-of-care therapy. There were new WHO grade 3 or 4 astrocytomas in the donors, and these were IDH1-mutant and ATRX-lost. The method was immunoSEQ multiplex PCR; TCRdb's version includes in-frame clones alone and lacks a portion of them. The table lists some 60,000 clones, 91% of them singletons. Trimming took off 3 bases at V and 6 bases at J, with 10 bases between the two ends. CDR1 and CDR2 (germline): SGDLS, YYNGEE. The CDR3 covers 12 residues. About this clone: Its antigen remains unidentified.

The sample in question was PBMCs, obtained from a glioma patient treated with radiotherapy, temozolomide or both. The sequence came from a man aged 45-65 years with glioma. The chain joins TRBV9 to TRBJ2-7, with D possibly being TRBD1 (6 bases). The CDR3 DNA follows: TGTGCCAGCAGCGGGGACAAACCCGAGCAGTACTTC. Translation gives CASSGDKPEQYF.